This T cell receptor beta chain was retrieved from a study of T cell responses to AZD1222 COVID-19 vaccine. The assay was immunoSEQ multiplex PCR, and TCRdb's table has in-frame clones only and misses some. The repertoire holds about 110,000 clones, roughly nine tenths seen once, with approximately 3% in the top ten. As regards this clone: The antigen is undetermined.

Study-wide results and limits: Mapped onto spike, vaccine-associated CD4 TCRs spanned it and were dominant at 160-218 and 743-854. Donors were largely white British and mainly female; clonal diversity was possibly underestimated. Seropositive status at baseline applied to only a handful of AZD1222 recipients. Sampling that yielded the repertoires occurred only after the peak T cell response.

This clonotype originated in an adult in good health. The sequencing used peripheral blood, collected on day 0 of MenACWY control vaccination.

The CDR3 DNA follows: TGTGCCAGCAGTTACGGCCATTCGAACACCGGGGAGCTGTTTTTT. Its protein product is CASSYGHSNTGELFF. The genes are TRBV6-6 and TRBJ2-2; the D is unclear. The CDR3 covers 15 residues. V was trimmed by 2 bases and J by 0 bases, leaving 7 bases between them. Germline values: CDR1 MNHNY, CDR2 SVGAGI (reference sequence).